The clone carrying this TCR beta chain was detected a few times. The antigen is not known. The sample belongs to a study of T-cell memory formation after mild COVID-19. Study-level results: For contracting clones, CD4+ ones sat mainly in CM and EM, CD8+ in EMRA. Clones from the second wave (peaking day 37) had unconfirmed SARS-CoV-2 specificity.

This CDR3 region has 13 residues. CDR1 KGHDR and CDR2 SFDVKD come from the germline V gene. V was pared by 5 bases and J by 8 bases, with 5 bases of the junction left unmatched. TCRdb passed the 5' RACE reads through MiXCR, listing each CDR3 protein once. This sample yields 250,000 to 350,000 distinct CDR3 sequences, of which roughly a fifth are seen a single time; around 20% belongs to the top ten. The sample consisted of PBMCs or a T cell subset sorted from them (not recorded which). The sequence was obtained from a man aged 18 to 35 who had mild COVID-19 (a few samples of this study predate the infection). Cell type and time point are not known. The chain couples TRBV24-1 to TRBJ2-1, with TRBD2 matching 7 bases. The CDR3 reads CATSVSGADEQFF. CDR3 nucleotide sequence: TGTGCCACCAGTGTAAGCGGGGCGGATGAGCAGTTCTTC.